This T cell receptor (beta chain) was recovered during a study of cytomegalovirus exposure and HLA in healthy donors. Overall study findings and caveats: Reportedly, diagnosis of cytomegalovirus status by the classifier showed high specificity and sensitivity. Later analysis showed TCR association rates varying by HLA locus, highest for DRB1 and lowest for HLA-C. Looking again later, the authors saw that most CMV-associated TCR beta chains seemed HLA-restricted. A list of around 150 TCR beta chains associated with cytomegalovirus was given.

PCR was performed using 60 Vbeta and 13 Jbeta primers. Generated by immunoSEQ multiplex PCR, the TCRdb table keeps only in-frame clones and is missing some. The table shows 190,000 or so clones, with approximately 80% occurring only once. As concerns this clone: Its antigen is not known.

Germline CDR1 and CDR2: MNHNY and SVGAGI (reference sequence). V lost 2 bases, J lost 0 bases, and 8 bases lay in between. CDR3 length: 16 amino acids. The gene calls are TRBV6-6 and TRBJ1-6; weak D call: TRBD1 (5 bases). The sample consisted of PBMCs. The receptor was isolated from a woman in her fifties or sixties in good health and CMV-seropositive. The CDR3 bases are TGTGCCAGCAGTTACGGCGGGACCTCCTATAATTCACCCCTCCACTTT. This sequence encodes CASSYGGTSYNSPLHF.